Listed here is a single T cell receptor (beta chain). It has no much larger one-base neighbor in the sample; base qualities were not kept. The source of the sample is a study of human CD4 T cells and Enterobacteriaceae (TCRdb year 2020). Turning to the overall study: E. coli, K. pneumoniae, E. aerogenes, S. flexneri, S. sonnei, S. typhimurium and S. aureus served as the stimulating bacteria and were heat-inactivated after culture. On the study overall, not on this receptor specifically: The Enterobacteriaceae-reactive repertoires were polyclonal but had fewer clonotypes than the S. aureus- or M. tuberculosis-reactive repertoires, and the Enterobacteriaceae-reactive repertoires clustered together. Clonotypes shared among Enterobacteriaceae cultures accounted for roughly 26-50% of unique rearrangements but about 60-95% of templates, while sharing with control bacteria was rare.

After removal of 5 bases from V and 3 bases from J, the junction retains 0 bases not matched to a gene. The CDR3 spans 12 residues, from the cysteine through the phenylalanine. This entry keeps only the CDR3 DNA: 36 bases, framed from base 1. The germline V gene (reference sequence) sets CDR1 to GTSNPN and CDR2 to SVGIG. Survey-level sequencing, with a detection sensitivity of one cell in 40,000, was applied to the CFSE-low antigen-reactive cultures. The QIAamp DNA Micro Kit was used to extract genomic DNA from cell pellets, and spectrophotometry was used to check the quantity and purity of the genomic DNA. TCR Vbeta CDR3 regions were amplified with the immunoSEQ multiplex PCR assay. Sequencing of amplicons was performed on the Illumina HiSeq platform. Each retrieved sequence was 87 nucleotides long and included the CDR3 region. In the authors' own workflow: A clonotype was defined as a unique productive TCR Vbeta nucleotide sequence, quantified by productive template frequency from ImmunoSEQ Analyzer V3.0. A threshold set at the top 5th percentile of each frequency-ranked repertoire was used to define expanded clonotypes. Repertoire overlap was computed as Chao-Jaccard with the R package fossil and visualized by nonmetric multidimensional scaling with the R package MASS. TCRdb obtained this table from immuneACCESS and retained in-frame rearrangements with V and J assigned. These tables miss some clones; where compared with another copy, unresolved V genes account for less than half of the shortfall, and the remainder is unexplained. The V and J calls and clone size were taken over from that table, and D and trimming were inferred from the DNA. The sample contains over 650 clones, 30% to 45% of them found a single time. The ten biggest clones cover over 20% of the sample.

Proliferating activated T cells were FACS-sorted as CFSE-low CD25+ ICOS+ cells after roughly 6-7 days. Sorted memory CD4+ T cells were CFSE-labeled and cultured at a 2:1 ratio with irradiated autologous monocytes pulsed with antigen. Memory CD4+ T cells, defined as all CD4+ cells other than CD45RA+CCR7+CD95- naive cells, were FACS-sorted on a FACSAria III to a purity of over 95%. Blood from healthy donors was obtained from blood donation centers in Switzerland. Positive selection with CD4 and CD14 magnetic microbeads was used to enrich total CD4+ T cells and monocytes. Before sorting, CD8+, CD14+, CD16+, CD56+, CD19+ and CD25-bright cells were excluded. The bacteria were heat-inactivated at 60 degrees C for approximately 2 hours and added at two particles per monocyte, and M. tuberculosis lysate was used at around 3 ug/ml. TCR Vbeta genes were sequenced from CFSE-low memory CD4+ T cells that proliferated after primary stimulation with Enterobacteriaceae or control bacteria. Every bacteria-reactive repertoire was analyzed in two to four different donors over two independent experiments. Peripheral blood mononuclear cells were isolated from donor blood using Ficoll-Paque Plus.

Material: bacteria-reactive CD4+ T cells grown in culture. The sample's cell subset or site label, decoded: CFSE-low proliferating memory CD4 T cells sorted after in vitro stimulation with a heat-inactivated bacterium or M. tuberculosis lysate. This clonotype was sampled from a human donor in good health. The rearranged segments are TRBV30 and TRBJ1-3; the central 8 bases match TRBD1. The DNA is TGTGCCTGGGGACAGGGTGGAAACACCATATATTTT. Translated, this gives CAWGQGGNTIYF. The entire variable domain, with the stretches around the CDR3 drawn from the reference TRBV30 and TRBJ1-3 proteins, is SQTIHQWPATLVQPVGSPLSLECTVEGTSNPNLYWYRQAAGRGLQLLFYSVGIGQISSEVPQNLSASRPQDRQFILSSKKLLLSDSGFYLCAWGQGGNTIYFGEGSWLTVV.